The rows below give T cell receptor beta chains drawn from one sample of a study of T cells after posttransplantation cyclophosphamide. TCRdb's copy holds only in-frame clones and misses some; the assay was immunoSEQ multiplex PCR. The table lists about 19,000 clones, around 68% of them singletons, with 27% in the top ten. The sequencing here drew on PBMCs, taken after an allogeneic stem cell transplant with post-transplant cyclophosphamide. These receptors all stem from a male patient aged 25-45 years who received an allogeneic stem cell transplant from a related donor, was CMV-positive, and had acute GVHD only. Some T cells may possibly be graft donor cells. Both conserved end residues are part of each CDR3. Each record gives: D gene, V gene, J gene, clone size, CDR3 length, CDR3 protein, CDR3 DNA. D genes are given only for firm matches. Some rows have no size entry. The others give once, few or many, or a class for an expanded clone.

D: -
V: TRBV28
J: TRBJ2-5
size: -
length: 15
CDR3: CASSPGGSGQETQYF
DNA: TGTGCCAGCAGCCCCGGGGGTAGTGGGCAAGAGACCCAGTACTTC

D: TRBD2
V: TRBV11-1
J: TRBJ2-1
size: -
length: 13
CDR3: CASSFGGAIEQFF
DNA: TGTGCCAGCAGCTTCGGGGGGGCAATTGAGCAGTTCTTC

D: TRBD2
V: TRBV6-5
J: TRBJ2-5
size: -
length: 14
CDR3: CASSTLAGGETQYF
DNA: TGTGCCAGCAGTACGCTAGCGGGGGGAGAGACCCAGTACTTC

D: TRBD1
V: TRBV7-6
J: TRBJ2-7
size: few
length: 14
CDR3: CASSLRTGGNEQYF
DNA: TGTGCCAGCAGCTTACGGACAGGGGGCAACGAGCAGTACTTC

D: TRBD1
V: TRBV28
J: TRBJ1-1
size: -
length: 15
CDR3: CASTLLGQDLTEAFF
DNA: TGTGCCAGCACGCTATTGGGACAGGATCTGACTGAAGCTTTCTTT

D: TRBD1
V: TRBV10-3
J: TRBJ2-5
size: -
length: 16
CDR3: CAIRPGQGAGQETQYF
DNA: TGTGCCATCAGGCCGGGACAGGGGGCCGGTCAAGAGACCCAGTACTTC

D: TRBD2
V: TRBV15
J: TRBJ2-3
size: -
length: 19
CDR3: CATSRDKTSGGGPADTQYF
DNA: TGTGCCACCAGCAGAGATAAGACTAGCGGGGGGGGGCCCGCAGATACGCAGTATTTT

D: TRBD1
V: TRBV19
J: TRBJ2-7
size: few
length: 13
CDR3: CASSRGQNYEQYF
DNA: TGTGCCAGTAGTAGGGGACAGAACTACGAGCAGTACTTC

D: -
V: TRBV28
J: TRBJ1-2
size: -
length: 14
CDR3: CASSLSSTGYGYTF
DNA: TGTGCCAGCAGTTTATCCTCAACGGGCTATGGCTACACCTTC

D: -
V: TRBV9
J: TRBJ2-1
size: once
length: 13
CDR3: CASSVTAGNEQFF
DNA: TGTGCCAGCAGCGTAACAGCAGGCAATGAGCAGTTCTTC

D: -
V: TRBV5-5
J: TRBJ2-2
size: -
length: 16
CDR3: CASSLNRGLAAGELFF
DNA: TGTGCCAGCAGCTTGAACAGGGGACTTGCCGCCGGGGAGCTGTTTTTT

D: -
V: TRBV7-6
J: TRBJ1-3
size: -
length: 14
CDR3: CASSAGGSGNTIYF
DNA: TGTGCCAGCAGCGCCGGGGGCTCTGGAAACACCATATATTTT

D: TRBD2
V: TRBV19
J: TRBJ2-3
size: -
length: 16
CDR3: CASSGISSGGPRTQYF
DNA: TGTGCCAGTAGTGGAATTAGTAGCGGGGGCCCCCGGACGCAGTATTTT

D: -
V: TRBV19
J: TRBJ2-2
size: few
length: 16
CDR3: CASTPNGRLMGGELFF
DNA: TGTGCCAGTACCCCCAACGGAAGACTAATGGGCGGGGAGCTGTTTTTT

D: -
V: TRBV4-1
J: TRBJ2-7
size: few
length: 14
CDR3: CASSPESFSYEQYF
DNA: TGCGCCAGCAGCCCGGAGTCCTTCTCCTACGAGCAGTACTTC

D: TRBD1
V: TRBV5-4
J: TRBJ1-2
size: -
length: 14
CDR3: CASSRGTDNYGYTF
DNA: TGTGCCAGCAGCCGTGGGACAGACAACTATGGCTACACCTTC

D: TRBD1
V: TRBV15
J: TRBJ1-6
size: -
length: 15
CDR3: CATSRGQGANSPLHF
DNA: TGTGCCACCAGCAGAGGACAGGGGGCTAATTCACCCCTCCACTTT

D: -
V: TRBV6-6
J: TRBJ1-4
size: -
length: 16
CDR3: CASSYSAGEEDEKLFF
DNA: TGTGCCAGCAGTTACTCTGCCGGGGAAGAAGATGAAAAACTGTTTTTT

D: TRBD2
V: TRBV2
J: TRBJ2-1
size: few
length: 15
CDR3: CASSPAGAYYNEQFF
DNA: TGTGCCAGCAGCCCAGCGGGGGCCTACTACAATGAGCAGTTCTTC

D: -
V: TRBV30
J: TRBJ1-1
size: -
length: 12
CDR3: CAWSVPPLSAFF
DNA: TGTGCCTGGAGTGTACCCCCACTGTCGGCTTTCTTT

D: TRBD1
V: TRBV5-5
J: TRBJ2-5
size: -
length: 16
CDR3: CASSPRDSRVRETQYF
DNA: TGTGCCAGCAGCCCCCGGGACAGTCGGGTCCGGGAGACCCAGTACTTC

D: -
V: TRBV28
J: TRBJ1-2
size: -
length: 15
CDR3: CASSFPRGATYGYTF
DNA: TGTGCCAGCAGTTTTCCTCGTGGGGCCACGTATGGCTACACCTTC

D: TRBD1
V: TRBV19
J: TRBJ2-7
size: -
length: 16
CDR3: CASSIRGTGSSYEQYF
DNA: TGTGCCAGTAGTATAAGAGGGACAGGGAGCTCCTACGAGCAGTACTTC

D: -
V: TRBV5-6
J: TRBJ2-7
size: -
length: 12
CDR3: CASSLGGYEQYF
DNA: TGTGCCAGCAGCTTAGGCGGCTACGAGCAGTACTTC

D: -
V: TRBV27
J: TRBJ2-5
size: once
length: 13
CDR3: CASSFQAQETQYF
DNA: TGTGCCAGCAGTTTCCAGGCCCAAGAGACCCAGTACTTC

D: -
V: TRBV10-3
J: TRBJ2-7
size: -
length: 13
CDR3: CAISESRPGEQYF
DNA: TGTGCCATCAGTGAGTCGAGGCCGGGGGAGCAGTACTTC

D: -
V: TRBV28
J: TRBJ2-7
size: -
length: 16
CDR3: CASSLRKRLRSYEQYF
DNA: TGTGCCAGCAGTTTACGGAAAAGGTTGAGGTCCTACGAGCAGTACTTC

D: -
V: TRBV7-2
J: TRBJ2-1
size: -
length: 15
CDR3: CASSPPISYGNEQFF
DNA: TGTGCCAGCAGCCCACCGATCTCCTACGGCAATGAGCAGTTCTTC

D: TRBD1
V: TRBV11-2
J: TRBJ1-2
size: -
length: 13
CDR3: CASSTGQAYGYTF
DNA: TGTGCCAGCAGCACTGGACAGGCCTATGGCTACACCTTC

D: TRBD2
V: TRBV7-3
J: TRBJ2-3
size: -
length: 15
CDR3: CASSLGTSGGETQYF
DNA: TGTGCCAGCAGCTTGGGGACTAGCGGGGGTGAGACGCAGTATTTT

D: TRBD1
V: TRBV7-6
J: TRBJ2-3
size: -
length: 16
CDR3: CASSLRQGALIDTQYF
DNA: TGTGCCAGCAGCTTGAGACAGGGGGCCTTAATAGATACGCAGTATTTT

D: TRBD2
V: TRBV19
J: TRBJ2-4
size: -
length: 16
CDR3: CASTSGGAVGKNIQYF
DNA: TGTGCCAGTACTAGCGGGGGGGCCGTAGGCAAAAACATTCAGTACTTC

D: -
V: TRBV5-8
J: TRBJ1-2
size: -
length: 12
CDR3: CASSLAGHGYTF
DNA: TGTGCCAGCAGCTTGGCAGGGCATGGCTACACCTTC

D: -
V: TRBV28
J: TRBJ1-2
size: few
length: 14
CDR3: CASSPPGGAYGYTF
DNA: TGTGCCAGCAGCCCGCCCGGCGGAGCCTATGGCTACACCTTC

D: TRBD1
V: TRBV2
J: TRBJ1-1
size: -
length: 15
CDR3: CASREEEQGDTEAFF
DNA: TGTGCCAGCAGGGAAGAGGAGCAGGGGGACACTGAAGCTTTCTTT

D: -
V: TRBV5-1
J: TRBJ1-6
size: few
length: 13
CDR3: CASSFDKNSPLHF
DNA: TGCGCCAGCAGCTTTGACAAGAATTCACCCCTCCACTTT

D: -
V: TRBV7-9
J: TRBJ1-3
size: -
length: 15
CDR3: CASSLDQGIRNTIYF
DNA: TGTGCCAGCAGCTTAGATCAGGGGATAAGAAACACCATATATTTT

D: -
V: TRBV29-1
J: TRBJ1-2
size: -
length: 13
CDR3: CSVLTGGLGGYTF
DNA: TGCAGCGTATTGACAGGAGGACTAGGAGGCTACACCTTC

D: -
V: TRBV2
J: TRBJ1-2
size: few
length: 12
CDR3: CASDTGGRGYTF
DNA: TGTGCCAGCGACACGGGGGGCCGTGGCTACACCTTC

D: -
V: TRBV7-2
J: TRBJ2-7
size: -
length: 14
CDR3: CASSPQTASYEQYF
DNA: TGTGCCAGCAGCCCGCAGACAGCATCCTACGAGCAGTACTTC

D: -
V: TRBV29-1
J: TRBJ1-2
size: few
length: 12
CDR3: CSVDRGAYGYTF
DNA: TGCAGCGTTGATAGGGGCGCCTATGGCTACACCTTC

D: TRBD1
V: TRBV9
J: TRBJ2-7
size: -
length: 15
CDR3: CASSVGDRLTYEQYF
DNA: TGTGCCAGCAGCGTAGGGGACAGGCTGACGTACGAGCAGTACTTC

D: TRBD1
V: TRBV2
J: TRBJ2-3
size: -
length: 16
CDR3: CASNLQTGSFADTQYF
DNA: TGTGCCAGCAACCTTCAGACAGGGAGTTTCGCAGATACGCAGTATTTT

D: -
V: TRBV10-3
J: TRBJ1-1
size: -
length: 15
CDR3: CAISEATTGNTEAFF
DNA: TGTGCCATCAGTGAGGCTACGACAGGGAACACTGAAGCTTTCTTT

D: -
V: TRBV5-6
J: TRBJ2-7
size: -
length: 13
CDR3: CASSYRGPYEQYF
DNA: TGTGCCAGCAGCTACCGCGGCCCCTACGAGCAGTACTTC

D: TRBD2
V: TRBV28
J: TRBJ2-5
size: -
length: 13
CDR3: CASRTGGAETQYF
DNA: TGTGCCAGCAGAACGGGGGGGGCCGAGACCCAGTACTTC

D: TRBD2
V: TRBV5-4
J: TRBJ2-3
size: -
length: 15
CDR3: CASSLDGGAQDTQYF
DNA: TGTGCCAGCAGCTTGGACGGGGGGGCACAAGATACGCAGTATTTT

D: -
V: TRBV19
J: TRBJ2-3
size: -
length: 13
CDR3: CASSIGEGDTQYF
DNA: TGTGCCAGTAGTATCGGCGAGGGAGATACGCAGTATTTT

D: -
V: TRBV7-2
J: TRBJ2-5
size: -
length: 14
CDR3: CASSLGAGQETQYF
DNA: TGTGCCAGCAGCTTAGGGGCAGGCCAAGAGACCCAGTACTTC

D: -
V: TRBV10-3
J: TRBJ1-4
size: -
length: 11
CDR3: CAISEGGKLFF
DNA: TGTGCCATCAGTGAAGGAGGAAAACTGTTTTTT